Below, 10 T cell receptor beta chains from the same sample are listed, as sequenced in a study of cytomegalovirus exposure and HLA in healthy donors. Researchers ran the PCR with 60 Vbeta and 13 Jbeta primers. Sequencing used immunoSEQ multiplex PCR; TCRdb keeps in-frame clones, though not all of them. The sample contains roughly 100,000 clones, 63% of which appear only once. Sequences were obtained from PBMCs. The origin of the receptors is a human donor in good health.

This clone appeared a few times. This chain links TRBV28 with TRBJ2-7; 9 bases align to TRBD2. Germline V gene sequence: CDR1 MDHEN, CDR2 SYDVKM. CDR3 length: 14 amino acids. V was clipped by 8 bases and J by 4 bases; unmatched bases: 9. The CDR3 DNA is TGTGCCAGCCTGGCGGGAGGGCCTCCGTACGAGCAGTACTTC. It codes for CASLAGGPPYEQYF. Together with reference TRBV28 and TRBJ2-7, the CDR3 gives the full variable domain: DVKVTQSSRYLVKRTGEKVFLECVQDMDHENMFWYRQDPGLGLRLIYFSYDVKMKEKGDIPEGYSVSREKKERFSLILESASTNQTSMYLCASLAGGPPYEQYFGPGTRLTVT.

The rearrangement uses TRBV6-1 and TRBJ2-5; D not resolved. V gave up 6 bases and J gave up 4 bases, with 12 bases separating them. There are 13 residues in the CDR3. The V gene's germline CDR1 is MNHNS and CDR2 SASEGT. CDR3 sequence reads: CASRELTRETQYF. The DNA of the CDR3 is TGTGCCAGCAGGGAGCTGACTCGAGAGACCCAGTACTTC.

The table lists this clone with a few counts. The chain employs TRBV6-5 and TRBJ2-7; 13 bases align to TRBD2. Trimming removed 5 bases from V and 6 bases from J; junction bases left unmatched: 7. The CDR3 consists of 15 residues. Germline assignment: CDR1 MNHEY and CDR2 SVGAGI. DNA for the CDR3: TGTGCCAGCAGTCCCAGGACTAGCGGGAGATCCGAGCAGTACTTC. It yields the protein CASSPRTSGRSEQYF.

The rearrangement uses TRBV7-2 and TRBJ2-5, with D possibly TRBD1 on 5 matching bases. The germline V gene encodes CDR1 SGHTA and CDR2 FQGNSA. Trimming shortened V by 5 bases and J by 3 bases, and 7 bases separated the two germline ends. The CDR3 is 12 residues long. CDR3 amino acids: CASSGAEETQYF. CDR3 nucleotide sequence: TGTGCCAGCAGCGGGGCGGAAGAGACCCAGTACTTC. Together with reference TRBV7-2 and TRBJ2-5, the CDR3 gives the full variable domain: GAGVSQSPSNKVTEKGKDVELRCDPISGHTALYWYRQSLGQGLEFLIYFQGNSAPDKSGLPSDRFSAERTGGSVSTLTIQRTQQEDSAVYLCASSGAEETQYFGPGTRLLVL.

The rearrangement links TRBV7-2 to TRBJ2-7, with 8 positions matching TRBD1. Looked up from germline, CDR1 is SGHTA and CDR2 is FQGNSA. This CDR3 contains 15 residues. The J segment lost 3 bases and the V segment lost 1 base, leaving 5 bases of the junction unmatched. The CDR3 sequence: CASSLVPGGLYEQYF. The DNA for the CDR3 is TGTGCCAGCAGCTTAGTTCCAGGGGGCCTCTACGAGCAGTACTTC.

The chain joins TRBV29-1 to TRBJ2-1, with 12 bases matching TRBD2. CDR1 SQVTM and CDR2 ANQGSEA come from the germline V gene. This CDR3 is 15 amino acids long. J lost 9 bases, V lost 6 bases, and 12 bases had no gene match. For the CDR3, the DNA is TGCAGCGTAATCCCTCTAGCGGGAGGGTGGGGTGAGCAGTTCTTC. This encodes CSVIPLAGGWGEQFF.

This chain's CDR3 is CATSRDGRGRDYEQYF. CDR3 bases: TGTGCCACCAGCAGAGATGGGCGCGGGAGGGACTACGAGCAGTACTTC. The J gene is TRBJ2-7, the V gene TRBV15; TRBD2 matches at 9 bases. The CDR3 is made up of 16 amino acids. Germline V gene data show CDR1 as LNHNV and CDR2 as YYDKDF (reference sequence). Trimming cost V 0 bases and J 3 bases; bases outside gene matches: 6.

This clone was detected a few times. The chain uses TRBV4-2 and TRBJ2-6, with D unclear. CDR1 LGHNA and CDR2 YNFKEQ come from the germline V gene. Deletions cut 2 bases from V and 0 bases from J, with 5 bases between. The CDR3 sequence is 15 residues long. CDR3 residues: CASSQPGSGANVLTF. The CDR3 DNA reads TGTGCCAGCAGCCAACCAGGCTCTGGGGCCAACGTCCTGACTTTC.

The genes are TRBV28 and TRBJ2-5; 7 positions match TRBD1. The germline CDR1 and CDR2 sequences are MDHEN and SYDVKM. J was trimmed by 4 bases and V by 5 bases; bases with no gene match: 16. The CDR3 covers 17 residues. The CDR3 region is CASSPQGMGDWVETQYF. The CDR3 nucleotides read TGTGCCAGCAGTCCACAGGGGATGGGAGATTGGGTAGAGACCCAGTACTTC.

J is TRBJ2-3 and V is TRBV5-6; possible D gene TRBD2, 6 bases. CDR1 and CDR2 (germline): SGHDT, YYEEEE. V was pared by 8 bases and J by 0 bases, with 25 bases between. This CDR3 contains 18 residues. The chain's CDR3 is CASNPGAGGAYSTDTQYF. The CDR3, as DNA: TGTGCCAGTAATCCGGGAGCGGGTGGTGCGTATAGCACAGATACGCAGTATTTT. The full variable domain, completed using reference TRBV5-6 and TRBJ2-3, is DAGVTQSPTHLIKTRGQQVTLRCSPKSGHDTVSWYQQALGQGPQFIFQYYEEEERQRGNFPDRFSGHQFPNYSSELNVNALLLGDSALYLCASNPGAGGAYSTDTQYFGPGTRLTVL.